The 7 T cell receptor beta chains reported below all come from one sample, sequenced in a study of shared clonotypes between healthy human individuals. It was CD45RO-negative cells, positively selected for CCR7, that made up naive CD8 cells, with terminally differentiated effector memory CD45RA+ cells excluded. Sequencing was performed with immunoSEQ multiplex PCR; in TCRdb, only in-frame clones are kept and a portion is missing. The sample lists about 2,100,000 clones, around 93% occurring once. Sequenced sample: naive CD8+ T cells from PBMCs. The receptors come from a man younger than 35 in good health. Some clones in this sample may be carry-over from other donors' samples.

The CDR3 here is CASSVAGPSEQYF. The DNA of the CDR3 is TGTGCCAGCAGCGTAGCTGGACCTTCGGAGCAGTACTTC. The chain recombines TRBV9 with TRBJ2-7; no firm D call. The V gene's germline CDR1 is SGDLS and CDR2 YYNGEE. The CDR3 totals 13 residues. Deletions cut 0 bases from V and 7 bases from J, with 11 bases between.

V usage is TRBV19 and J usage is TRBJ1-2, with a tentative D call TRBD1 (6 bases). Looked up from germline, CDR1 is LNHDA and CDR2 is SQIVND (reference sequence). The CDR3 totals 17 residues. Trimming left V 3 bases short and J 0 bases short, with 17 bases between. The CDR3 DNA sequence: TGTGCCAGTAGTATTGCGGCAGGGGCCGTAACTAACTATGGCTACACCTTC. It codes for CASSIAAGAVTNYGYTF.

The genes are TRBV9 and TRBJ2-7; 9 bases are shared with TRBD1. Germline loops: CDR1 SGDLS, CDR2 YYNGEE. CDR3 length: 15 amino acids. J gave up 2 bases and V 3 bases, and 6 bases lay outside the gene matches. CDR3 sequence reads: CASSARGDRAYEQYF. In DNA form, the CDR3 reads TGTGCCAGCAGCGCTAGGGGGGACAGGGCCTACGAGCAGTACTTC. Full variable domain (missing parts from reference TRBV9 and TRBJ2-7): DSGVTQTPKHLITATGQRVTLRCSPRSGDLSVYWYQQSLDQGLQFLIQYYNGEERAKGNILERFSAQQFPDLHSELNLSSLELGDSALYFCASSARGDRAYEQYFGPGTRLTVT.

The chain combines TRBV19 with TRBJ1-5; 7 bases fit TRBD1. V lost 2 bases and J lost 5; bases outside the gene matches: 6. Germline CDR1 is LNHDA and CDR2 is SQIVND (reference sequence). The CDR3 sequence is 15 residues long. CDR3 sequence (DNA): TGTGCCAGTAGTATATGGGGGGACAGTTATCAGCCCCAGCATTTT. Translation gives CASSIWGDSYQPQHF.

The CDR3, as DNA: TGTGCCAGCAGCTTAGAGAGGGCCGCCTACGAGCAGTACTTC. The encoded protein is CASSLERAAYEQYF. The chain recombines TRBV7-2 with TRBJ2-7; possible D gene TRBD2, 5 bases. The germline V and J ends were trimmed by 1 base and 2 bases, with 9 bases remaining between them. The CDR3 is made up of 14 amino acids. The germline gives CDR1 SGHTA, CDR2 FQGNSA.

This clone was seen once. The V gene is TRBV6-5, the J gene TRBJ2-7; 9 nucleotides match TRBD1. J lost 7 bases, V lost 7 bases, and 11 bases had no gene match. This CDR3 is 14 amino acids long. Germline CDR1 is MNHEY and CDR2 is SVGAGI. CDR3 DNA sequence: TGTGCCAGCAACCCACAGGGGGCTTTTGGGGAGCAGTACTTC. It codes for CASNPQGAFGEQYF.

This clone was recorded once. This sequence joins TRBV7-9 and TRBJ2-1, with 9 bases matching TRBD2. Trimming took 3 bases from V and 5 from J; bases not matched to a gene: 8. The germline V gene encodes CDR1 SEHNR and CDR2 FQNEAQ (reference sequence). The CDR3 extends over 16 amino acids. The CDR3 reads CASSFSAGGPDNEQFF. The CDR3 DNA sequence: TGTGCCAGCAGCTTCTCTGCGGGAGGGCCTGACAATGAGCAGTTCTTC. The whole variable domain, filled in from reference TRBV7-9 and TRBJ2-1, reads DTGVSQNPRHKITKRGQNVTFRCDPISEHNRLYWYRQTLGQGPEFLTYFQNEAQLEKSRLLSDRFSAERPKGSFSTLEIQRTEQGDSAMYLCASSFSAGGPDNEQFFGPGTRLTVL.